The 6 T cell receptor beta chains presented below share a single source sample, sequenced in a study of blood T cell repertoires in COVID-19. Assay: immunoSEQ multiplex PCR; the TCRdb copy retains only in-frame clones and omits some. The sample records roughly 190,000 clones, about 86% being singletons. The sequencing sample was made of peripheral blood. The receptors shown here come from a man aged 25-45 years with active or convalescent COVID-19.

The gene calls are TRBV14 and TRBJ1-1, with a tentative D call TRBD1 (5 bases). This CDR3 comprises 15 residues. V gave up 4 bases and J gave up 4 bases, with 16 bases separating them. Germline loops: CDR1 SGHDN, CDR2 FVKESK. This CDR3 reads CASSRGAGTSTEAFF. CDR3 DNA: TGTGCCAGCAGCCGCGGGGCGGGCACCAGCACTGAAGCTTTCTTT. The variable domain in full, completed from reference TRBV14 and TRBJ1-1, reads EAGVTQFPSHSVIEKGQTVTLRCDPISGHDNLYWYRRVMGKEIKFLLHFVKESKQDESGMPNNRFLAERTGGTYSTLKVQPAELEDSGVYFCASSRGAGTSTEAFFGQGTRLTVV.

J is TRBJ1-2 and V is TRBV19; 8 bases map to TRBD1. CDR1 and CDR2 (germline): LNHDA, SQIVND (reference sequence). J lost 0 bases, V lost 10 bases, and 13 bases had no gene match. This CDR3 has 16 amino acids. In DNA form, the CDR3 reads TGTGCCACTAGGACGGGACAGGCCATTTCTAACTATGGCTACACCTTC. Translation: CATRTGQAISNYGYTF.

This chain joins TRBV27 and TRBJ2-7, with 7 bases identical to TRBD1. Germline loops: CDR1 MNHEY, CDR2 SMNVEV (reference sequence). The CDR3 contains 14 residues. V trimming: 6 bases; J trimming: 3 bases; junction bases outside the gene matches: 8. This CDR3 is CASRPNRDSYEQYV. The CDR3 DNA reads as TGTGCCAGCAGACCGAATCGGGACAGCTACGAGCAGTACGTC.

The CDR3 coding sequence is TGTGCCAGCAGCCCCCGCGCGGGGGCGAACACCGGGGAGCTGTTTTTT. Amino acids: CASSPRAGANTGELFF. V usage is TRBV11-2 and J usage is TRBJ2-2; TRBD2 matches at 7 bases. The junction had 6 bases not matched to a gene; V was cut back by 5 bases and J by 0 bases. CDR3 length: 16 amino acids. From germline, CDR1 is SGHAT and CDR2 FQNNGV.

The gene calls are TRBV7-2 and TRBJ2-2; D perhaps matches TRBD2 (5 bases). Germline CDR1 is SGHTA and CDR2 is FQGNSA. V shed 7 bases and J shed 4 bases, with 19 bases lying between them. The CDR3 covers 16 residues. In nucleotides, the CDR3 is TGTGCCAGCACCCTCGGCGGGCCCATAGTCACCGGGGAGCTGTTTTTT. Translating it yields CASTLGGPIVTGELFF.

V usage is TRBV28 and J usage is TRBJ2-7, with TRBD1 matching over 9 bases. The CDR3 spans 15 residues. V dropped 5 bases and J dropped 0; count of bases not matched to a gene: 5. Germline values: CDR1 MDHEN, CDR2 SYDVKM. This CDR3 reads CASSAQGASSYEQYV. The DNA for the CDR3 is TGTGCCAGCAGTGCACAGGGGGCGAGCTCCTACGAGCAGTACGTC.